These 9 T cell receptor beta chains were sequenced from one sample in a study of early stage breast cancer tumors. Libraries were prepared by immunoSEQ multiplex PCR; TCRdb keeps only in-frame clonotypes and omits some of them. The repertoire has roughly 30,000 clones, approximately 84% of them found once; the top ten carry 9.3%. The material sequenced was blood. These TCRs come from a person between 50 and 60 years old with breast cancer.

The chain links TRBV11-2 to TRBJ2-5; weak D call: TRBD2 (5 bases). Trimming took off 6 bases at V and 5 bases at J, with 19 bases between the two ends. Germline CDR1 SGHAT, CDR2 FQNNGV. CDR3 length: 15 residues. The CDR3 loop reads CASSSPRTQRETQYF. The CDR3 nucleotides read TGTGCCAGCAGTTCTCCACGGACCCAGCGGGAGACCCAGTACTTC.

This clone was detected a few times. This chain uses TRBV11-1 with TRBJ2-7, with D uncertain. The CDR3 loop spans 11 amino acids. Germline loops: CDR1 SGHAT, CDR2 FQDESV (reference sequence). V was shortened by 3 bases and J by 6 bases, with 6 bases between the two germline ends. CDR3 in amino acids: CASSFLGEQYF. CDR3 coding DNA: TGTGCCAGCAGCTTCCTTGGCGAGCAGTACTTC.

CDR3 nucleotide sequence: TGTGCCAGCAGCTTAGCAGGGGCCTATGGCTACACCTTC. This gives the protein CASSLAGAYGYTF. The rearrangement uses TRBV11-2 and TRBJ1-2, with D perhaps matching TRBD1 (6 bases). CDR3 length equals 13 residues. V gave up 1 base and J gave up 4 bases, with 7 bases separating them. Germline V gene lookup returns CDR1 SGHAT and CDR2 FQNNGV.

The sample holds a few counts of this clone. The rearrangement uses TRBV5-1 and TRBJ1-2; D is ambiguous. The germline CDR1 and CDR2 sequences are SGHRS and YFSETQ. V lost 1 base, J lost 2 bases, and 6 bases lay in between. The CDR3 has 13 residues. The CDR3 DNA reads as TGCGCCAGCAGCTTGAACGCCAACTATGGCTACACCTTC. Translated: CASSLNANYGYTF.

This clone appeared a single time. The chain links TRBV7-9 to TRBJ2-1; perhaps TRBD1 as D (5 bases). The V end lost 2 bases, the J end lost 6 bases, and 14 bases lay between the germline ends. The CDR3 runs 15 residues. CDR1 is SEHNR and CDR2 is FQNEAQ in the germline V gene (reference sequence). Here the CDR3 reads CASSLSGPTTNEQFF. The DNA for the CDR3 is TGTGCCAGCAGCTTATCAGGGCCTACAACCAATGAGCAGTTCTTC.

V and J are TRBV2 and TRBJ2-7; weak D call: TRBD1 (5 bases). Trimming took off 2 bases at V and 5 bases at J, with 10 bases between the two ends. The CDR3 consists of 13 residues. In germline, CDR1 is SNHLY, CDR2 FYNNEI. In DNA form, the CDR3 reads TGTGCCAGCAGTGAACAGGGATTCAACGAGCAGTACTTC. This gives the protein CASSEQGFNEQYF.

This CDR3 is CASSASGSEKLFF. The CDR3 coding sequence is TGTGCCAGCAGTGCTTCGGGGTCCGAAAAACTGTTTTTT. This chain links TRBV6-4 with TRBJ1-4, with D unresolved. This CDR3 contains 13 residues. The ends were cut back, 4 bases at V and 8 bases at J, with 11 bases in the middle. Looked up from germline, CDR1 is MRHNA and CDR2 is SNTAGT.

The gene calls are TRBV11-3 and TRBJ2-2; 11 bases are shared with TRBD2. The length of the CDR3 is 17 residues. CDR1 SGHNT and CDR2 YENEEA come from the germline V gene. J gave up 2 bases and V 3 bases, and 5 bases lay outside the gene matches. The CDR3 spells CASSFSGTSGNTGELFF. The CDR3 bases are TGTGCCAGCAGCTTCTCCGGGACTAGCGGCAACACCGGGGAGCTGTTTTTT.

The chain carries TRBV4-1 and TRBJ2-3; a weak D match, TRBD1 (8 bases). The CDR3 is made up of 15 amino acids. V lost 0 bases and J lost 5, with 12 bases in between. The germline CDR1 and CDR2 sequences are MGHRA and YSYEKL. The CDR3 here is CASSQEDREGDTQYF. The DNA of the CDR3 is TGCGCCAGCAGCCAAGAGGACAGGGAGGGAGATACGCAGTATTTT.